These 32 T cell receptor beta chains came from one sample sequenced in a study of technical replicates of blood from several donors. TCRdb keeps only in-frame clones here, not all; method: immunoSEQ multiplex PCR. Of 70,000 to 80,000 clones listed, around 97% are singletons. The sample consisted of T cells isolated from PBMCs. All receptors come from a human donor in good health.

The rearrangement uses TRBV19 and TRBJ1-5; D call uncertain. Trimming cost V 3 bases and J 6 bases, with 18 bases left between them. The CDR3 is made up of 16 amino acids. The germline V gene encodes CDR1 LNHDA and CDR2 SQIVND (reference sequence). In nucleotides, the CDR3 is TGTGCCAGTAGTATTGGGCCGACCTCGGATGGTCAGCCCCAGCATTTT. Its protein is CASSIGPTSDGQPQHF.

The chain has TRBV29-1 and TRBJ2-1; tentative D call: TRBD1 (7 bases). V was trimmed by 7 bases and J by 8 bases, leaving 12 bases between them. There are 11 residues in the CDR3. CDR1 SQVTM and CDR2 ANQGSEA come from the germline V gene. CDR3 sequence (DNA): TGCAGCGGCGGGACAGAGCATGAGCAGTTCTTC. It specifies CSGGTEHEQFF.

This chain links TRBV7-2 with TRBJ2-3, with 9 bases matching TRBD2. Germline V gene data show CDR1 as SGHTA and CDR2 as FQGNSA. Trimming cost V 3 bases and J 4 bases; bases outside gene matches: 5. The CDR3 length is 15 residues. CDR3 amino acids: CASSFGGRVADTQYF. Written as DNA, the CDR3 is TGTGCCAGCAGCTTTGGCGGGAGGGTAGCAGATACGCAGTATTTT.

V usage is TRBV5-4 and J usage is TRBJ2-2; perhaps TRBD2 as D (5 bases). With 2 bases removed from V and 0 bases from J, the gap between germline ends came to 17 bases. The CDR3 has 18 residues. CDR1 SGHNT and CDR2 YYREEE come from the germline V gene (reference sequence). CDR3 sequence (DNA): TGTGCCAGCAGCTTTAGGCGGCGCCGGGATCCGAACACCGGGGAGCTGTTTTTT. It yields the protein CASSFRRRRDPNTGELFF.

This chain joins TRBV28 and TRBJ1-5, with D maybe TRBD1 (5 bases). Germline assignment: CDR1 MDHEN and CDR2 SYDVKM. This CDR3 has 19 residues. V lost 3 bases, J lost 0 bases, and 21 bases lay in between. The DNA for the CDR3 is TGTGCCAGCAGTTTCATCGATAGGGGCAGGGTCTATAGCAATCAGCCCCAGCATTTT. Its protein product is CASSFIDRGRVYSNQPQHF.

The chain recombines TRBV5-4 with TRBJ2-7; D might be TRBD2 (5 bases). This CDR3 has 14 residues. V was pared by 0 bases and J by 6 bases, with 13 bases between. CDR1 and CDR2 from the germline V gene are SGHNT and YYREEE (reference sequence). The CDR3 DNA is TGTGCCAGCAGCTTGGGGCTAGCTGGAGCCGAGCAGTACTTC. Protein: CASSLGLAGAEQYF.

The V gene is TRBV2, the J gene TRBJ2-2, with no clear D. V lost 2 bases and J lost 7, with 8 bases in between. From germline, CDR1 is SNHLY and CDR2 FYNNEI. The CDR3 extends over 13 amino acids. In DNA form, the CDR3 reads TGTGCCAGCAGTGAACCAGGCAGCGGGGAGCTGTTTTTT. It translates to CASSEPGSGELFF.

The chain is built from TRBV5-6 and TRBJ2-1; D is possibly TRBD2 (6 bases). With 5 bases removed from V and 4 bases from J, the gap between germline ends came to 22 bases. The CDR3 has 17 amino acids. The germline gives CDR1 SGHDT, CDR2 YYEEEE. CDR3 coding DNA: TGTGCCAGCAGTTTTGGAGGGGTTAGCAAAGCATACAATGAGCAGTTCTTC. As protein: CASSFGGVSKAYNEQFF.

This sequence joins TRBV4-1 and TRBJ1-1; weak D call: TRBD1 (5 bases). CDR1 is MGHRA, CDR2 YSYEKL, per germline. The CDR3 consists of 14 residues. V lost 0 bases to trimming and J lost 5 bases, with 10 bases between them. The CDR3 region has the DNA TGCGCCAGCAGCCAAGATAGGGGAAGGACTGAAGCTTTCTTT. Amino acids: CASSQDRGRTEAFF.

The chain joins TRBV5-1 to TRBJ2-2; TRBD1 matches 9 bases. This CDR3 comprises 16 residues. V lost 0 bases and J lost 2; bases outside the gene matches: 2. The germline gives CDR1 SGHRS, CDR2 YFSETQ. CDR3 sequence reads: CASSLAGQGNTGELFF. As DNA, the CDR3 is TGCGCCAGCAGCTTGGCGGGACAGGGAAACACCGGGGAGCTGTTTTTT.

The chain combines TRBV27 with TRBJ2-7; D not certain. Trimming shortened V by 5 bases and J by 5 bases, and 7 bases separated the two germline ends. Germline assignment: CDR1 MNHEY and CDR2 SMNVEV (reference sequence). The CDR3 totals 11 residues. The CDR3 loop is CASSQANEQYF. The CDR3 DNA reads TGTGCCAGCAGTCAGGCAAACGAGCAGTACTTC.

The chain employs TRBV7-8 and TRBJ2-4; D not resolved. Trimming cost V 5 bases and J 5 bases, with 10 bases left between them. In germline, CDR1 is SGHVS, CDR2 FQNEAQ. The CDR3 contains 13 residues. CDR3 nucleotides: TGTGCCAGCAGCATGAGAGGTCAAAACATTCAGTACTTC. This gives the protein CASSMRGQNIQYF.

V usage is TRBV27 and J usage is TRBJ1-2, with D perhaps TRBD1 (6 bases). Germline loops: CDR1 MNHEY, CDR2 SMNVEV (reference sequence). The length of the CDR3 is 14 residues. The V end lost 7 bases, the J end lost 7 bases, and 19 bases lay between the germline ends. DNA of the CDR3: TGTGCCAGCACCAAAAACGCAGGGGAGAGTGGCTACACCTTC. This sequence encodes CASTKNAGESGYTF.

This chain links TRBV4-1 with TRBJ2-3; 10 bases are a match to TRBD2. Germline V lookup: CDR1 MGHRA, CDR2 YSYEKL. The CDR3 is made up of 15 amino acids. V trimming: 4 bases; J trimming: 0 bases; junction bases outside the gene matches: 1. CDR3 protein: CASSLLAGSTDTQYF. CDR3 DNA: TGCGCCAGCAGCCTACTAGCGGGAAGCACAGATACGCAGTATTTT.

The J gene is TRBJ2-1, the V gene TRBV11-3; TRBD2 might be the D (6 bases). CDR3 length equals 15 residues. Germline V CDR1 and CDR2: SGHNT, YENEEA. The germline V and J ends were trimmed by 4 bases and 2 bases, with 12 bases remaining between them. The CDR3 here is CASSSSADTYNEQFF. DNA for the CDR3: TGTGCCAGCAGCTCTAGCGCAGACACCTACAATGAGCAGTTCTTC.

V and J are TRBV18 and TRBJ1-1; D ambiguous. In germline, CDR1 is KGHSH, CDR2 LQKENI. The CDR3 is 12 residues long. The V end lost 7 bases, the J end lost 1 base, and 7 bases lay between the germline ends. CDR3 sequence: CASYEANTEAFF. CDR3 DNA: TGTGCCAGCTACGAGGCGAACACTGAAGCTTTCTTT.

The genes are TRBV6-1 and TRBJ2-5; 8 bases fit TRBD1. V was pared by 6 bases and J by 5 bases, with 8 bases of the junction left unmatched. The CDR3 is 14 residues long. Germline V gene lookup returns CDR1 MNHNS and CDR2 SASEGT. CDR3 coding DNA: TGTGCCAGCAGGCGGCAGGGGGCGGGTGAGACCCAGTACTTC. This gives the protein CASRRQGAGETQYF.

In DNA form, the CDR3 reads TGTGCCAGCAGTTACAGTGGCTCAACTAATGAAAAACTGTTTTTT. It is translated as CASSYSGSTNEKLFF. This chain links TRBV6-6 with TRBJ1-4; D is ambiguous. The CDR3 is 15 residues long. The germline V and J ends were trimmed by 2 bases and 0 bases, with 7 bases remaining between them. CDR1 is MNHNY, CDR2 SVGAGI, per germline (reference sequence).

This rearrangement joins TRBV11-1 to TRBJ2-7; D is possibly TRBD1 (5 bases). Germline CDR1 SGHAT, CDR2 FQDESV (reference sequence). Trimming pared 3 bases from V and 3 bases from J, leaving 6 bases between. The CDR3 has 12 residues. CDR3 protein: CASSLDIYEQYF. CDR3 nucleotides: TGTGCCAGCAGCTTGGACATCTACGAGCAGTACTTC.

V is TRBV28 and J is TRBJ2-7; possible D gene TRBD2, 6 bases. The germline V gene has CDR1 MDHEN and CDR2 SYDVKM. Trimming removed 7 bases at V and 4 bases at J, with 14 bases between. CDR3 size: 13 residues. CDR3 in DNA: TGTGCCAGCATGTCGGGAGAGCAGTACGAGCAGTACTTC. Protein: CASMSGEQYEQYF. The full variable domain, completed using reference TRBV28 and TRBJ2-7, is DVKVTQSSRYLVKRTGEKVFLECVQDMDHENMFWYRQDPGLGLRLIYFSYDVKMKEKGDIPEGYSVSREKKERFSLILESASTNQTSMYLCASMSGEQYEQYFGPGTRLTVT.

The chain carries TRBV2 and TRBJ1-4; D gene uncertain. The CDR3 runs to 12 residues. V lost 1 base to trimming and J lost 10 bases, with 7 bases between them. CDR1 and CDR2 from the germline V gene are SNHLY and FYNNEI. The CDR3 is CASSEEGGKLFF. The CDR3 nucleotides are TGTGCCAGCAGTGAAGAAGGCGGAAAACTGTTTTTT.

The J gene is TRBJ1-1, the V gene TRBV7-6; 7 bases fit TRBD1. Unmatched junction bases numbered 6, after V lost 5 bases and J lost 0 bases. This CDR3 region has 15 residues. The germline V gene encodes CDR1 SGHVS and CDR2 FNYEAQ. The CDR3 loop reads CASSPGTAMNTEAFF. In DNA, the CDR3 is TGTGCCAGCAGCCCCGGGACAGCCATGAACACTGAAGCTTTCTTT. Variable domain in full (rest from reference TRBV7-6 and TRBJ1-1): GAGVSQSPRYKVTKRGQDVALRCDPISGHVSLYWYRQALGQGPEFLTYFNYEAQQDKSGLPNDRFSAERPEGSISTLTIQRTEQRDSAMYRCASSPGTAMNTEAFFGQGTRLTVV.

V gene TRBV28 combines with J gene TRBJ1-5; the D is unclear. The CDR3 runs to 13 residues. Trimming cost V 7 bases and J 6 bases, with 13 bases left between them. CDR1 and CDR2 (germline): MDHEN, SYDVKM. Here the CDR3 DNA reads TGTGCCAGCATAGCCCGTCCCTCTCAGCCCCAGCATTTT. It is translated as CASIARPSQPQHF.

The chain joins TRBV12-5 to TRBJ1-3; D might be TRBD1 (6 bases). The germline CDR1 and CDR2 sequences are LGHNT and FRNRAP. This CDR3 spans 16 amino acids. V gave up 7 bases and J gave up 2 bases, with 18 bases separating them. CDR3 in amino acids: CASAKGQTQAGNTIYF. The CDR3 nucleotides read TGTGCTAGTGCGAAAGGACAGACCCAGGCTGGAAACACCATATATTTT.

This clone turned up a few times. CDR3 amino acids: CASSSTEAFF. The CDR3, as DNA: TGTGCCAGCAGTTCAACTGAAGCTTTCTTT. V and J are TRBV2 and TRBJ1-1; unclear D gene. V was pared by 5 bases and J by 5 bases, with 3 bases between. The CDR3 is 10 amino acids. The germline V gene has CDR1 SNHLY and CDR2 FYNNEI.

The CDR3 nucleotides read TGTGCCAGCAATCTTGGACAGGGAGGGAGGAATGAGCAGTTCTTC. This encodes CASNLGQGGRNEQFF. The chain recombines TRBV6-1 with TRBJ2-1; TRBD1 is a possible D gene (8 bases). There are 15 residues in the CDR3. The germline V gene encodes CDR1 MNHNS and CDR2 SASEGT. The V end lost 7 bases, the J end lost 7 bases, and 20 bases lay between the germline ends.

The J gene is TRBJ2-1, the V gene TRBV12-5; D is possibly TRBD1 (5 bases). V lost 4 bases to trimming and J lost 8 bases, with 24 bases between them. CDR1 is LGHNT and CDR2 is FRNRAP in the germline V gene. The CDR3 length is 17 residues. The CDR3 nucleotides are TGTGCTAGTGGTTCGGATCAACAGGTGTCGGGTGTCTATGAGCAGTTCTTC. It is translated as CASGSDQQVSGVYEQFF.

This sequence joins TRBV2 and TRBJ1-5, with 9 bases lining up with TRBD1. The V segment lost 5 bases and the J segment 4 bases; nucleotides outside the gene matches: 6. Per germline, CDR1 SNHLY and CDR2 FYNNEI. The CDR3 runs 15 residues. The CDR3: CASSWTGEINQPQHF. In nucleotides, the CDR3 is TGTGCCAGCAGTTGGACAGGGGAAATAAATCAGCCCCAGCATTTT.

The chain carries TRBV18 and TRBJ1-5; maybe TRBD1 (6 bases). V shed 6 bases and J shed 0 bases, with 12 bases lying between them. This CDR3 spans 15 amino acids. Germline CDR1 reads KGHSH; CDR2 reads LQKENI. This chain's CDR3 is CASSPTGYSNQPQHF. In DNA, the CDR3 is TGTGCCAGCTCCCCGACAGGTTATAGCAATCAGCCCCAGCATTTT.

The chain joins TRBV18 to TRBJ2-7; D possibly corresponds to TRBD2 (7 bases). The CDR3 is 15 amino acids. Trimming left V 0 bases short and J 4 bases short, with 13 bases between. CDR1 and CDR2 (germline): KGHSH, LQKENI. CDR3 in amino acids: CASSPPGGRGYEQYF. In nucleotides, the CDR3 is TGTGCCAGCTCACCACCGGGGGGGCGCGGATACGAGCAGTACTTC.

This clone was detected only once. The gene calls are TRBV5-4 and TRBJ2-7, with a possible D match to TRBD1 (6 bases). The CDR3 is made up of 13 amino acids. The V gene's germline CDR1 is SGHNT and CDR2 YYREEE (reference sequence). V was clipped by 4 bases and J by 4 bases, with 12 bases between them. The CDR3 DNA reads as TGTGCCAGCAGCACAGGACAGAGATACGAGCAGTACTTC. It is translated as CASSTGQRYEQYF.

The V gene is TRBV5-1, the J gene TRBJ2-7, with TRBD1 identical over 8 bases. Losses at the gene ends were 3 bases for V and 3 bases for J; bases not matched to a gene: 11. The V gene's germline CDR1 is SGHRS and CDR2 YFSETQ. This CDR3 is built from 16 residues. The chain's CDR3 is CASSSGPRTGLYEQYF. In nucleotides, the CDR3 is TGCGCCAGCAGCTCGGGTCCCAGGACAGGGCTCTACGAGCAGTACTTC.